This T cell receptor (beta chain) was observed in a study of CD8 T cells in Susac syndrome. The sample holds one count of this clonotype. High-throughput TCR beta sequencing covered peripheral CD8+ and CD4+ T cells. Diagnostic criteria defined recently for definite or probable disease were met by the Susac syndrome patients. Random hexamers were used to reverse transcribe the RNA input (about 0.45 to 1 ug). TCRdb re-called the immunoSEQ multiplex PCR reads through MiXCR, storing one row per CDR3 protein. Among about 140,000 distinct CDR3 sequences listed, 95% were seen once. V lost 6 bases and J lost 4, with 15 bases in between. The germline V gene has CDR1 DFQATT and CDR2 SNEGSKA (reference sequence). The CDR3 is 14 amino acids.

This clonotype originated in a human donor with Susac syndrome. V is TRBV20-1 and J is TRBJ2-2, with TRBD2 as a possible D gene (5 bases). Sequencing was carried out using CD4+ T cells from PBMCs. CDR3 protein: CSAPLAKGTGELFF. In DNA form, the CDR3 reads TGCAGTGCGCCCCTAGCAAAGGGCACCGGGGAGCTGTTTTTT.